This entry features one T cell receptor (beta chain) sequence. No antigen is known for it. Prepared libraries of TCR beta cDNA carried unique molecular identifiers. TCRdb recomputed calls from the PCR reads with MiXCR, one row per CDR3 protein. The table records some 690,000 distinct CDR3 sequences, roughly 29% of them present only once. The sample comes from a study of post-analysis software for immune sequencing data. Study-level results: In patients, TRBV5-6, TRBV5-1 and TRBV20-1 belonged to five TRBV segments found more frequently than in controls.

The CDR3 extends over 18 amino acids. CDR1 is SEHNR, CDR2 FQNEAQ, per germline (reference sequence). This TCR was recovered from a girl aged 10 to 17 with multiple sclerosis. The chain joins TRBV7-9 to TRBJ2-7; TRBD2 is a possible D gene (5 bases). The tail of the sequence fits TRBJ2-4 better, so the J call may be wrong. Source material: blood. The CDR3 sequence is CASSSPGVGLVGENIQYF. The CDR3, as DNA: TGTGCCAGCAGCTCCCCCGGGGTCGGATTGGTAGGTGAAAACATTCAGTACTTC.